This TCR beta chain was sequenced in a study of blood T cell repertoires in COVID-19. CDR3 size: 15 residues. In germline, CDR1 is SGHRS, CDR2 YFSETQ. Trimming took 4 bases from V and 0 from J; bases not matched to a gene: 5. Sequencing used immunoSEQ multiplex PCR; TCRdb keeps in-frame clones, though not all of them. The sample includes around 180,000 clones, about 83% of them seen just once. J is TRBJ1-2 and V is TRBV5-1, with 8 positions matching TRBD1. The source is a person aged 65 to 85 with COVID-19, enrolled during active disease. Sample: peripheral blood. CDR3 sequence (DNA): TGCGCCAGCAGCCCACGACAGGGGCCTAACTATGGCTACACCTTC. Its translation: CASSPRQGPNYGYTF.